This T cell receptor beta chain was captured in a study of blood T cell repertoires in COVID-19 (dated by TCRdb to about 2020). Regarding the research as a whole: Samples covering the acute and convalescent phases of COVID-19 were provided by collaborators in the United States, Italy and Spain. A freely available public database, intended as a resource for researchers studying the immune response to SARS-CoV-2, is where the repertoires were released. The prospective study material was composed of cDNA or gDNA derived from T cells, B-cell-depleted T cells, or PBMCs. Subjects who had been exposed to COVID-19, were actively infected with it, or had recovered from it provided the deeply sampled blood TCRbeta repertoires that made up the dataset. The samples were drawn from two sources: the first 160 participants of the ongoing ImmuneRACE study, and approximately 1,300 subjects contributed by 6 global collaborators. A de-identified subject ID, COVID-19 status, age in years and sex were almost always included in the sample metadata. Where HLA class I and class II types were available, the types were taken from metadata supplied by the sample provider, not from assay-based typing. Study-wide conclusions, independent of this receptor: Clinical and demographic metadata were provided uncurated, with the amount varying by source and participant.

The collaborating institutions used their own protocols to collect whole blood in K2EDTA tubes. For TCRbeta analysis, collaborator samples were shipped as frozen whole blood, as isolated PBMCs, or as DNA extracted from either sample type. A remark on this clone: No antigen is known for it. The input lacks base qualities; no much larger clone sits a single base away.

The CDR3 goes from the cysteine to the phenylalanine over 15 residues. Here the CDR3 DNA is all that survives: 45 bases in frame from base 1. The germline V gene sets CDR1 to KGHDR and CDR2 to SFDVKD. Compared with germline, V lacks 4 bases and J lacks 3 bases; bases without a gene match: 5. The immunoSEQ Assay, a bias-controlled multiplex PCR, was used to amplify TCRbeta CDR3 regions from genomic DNA. On the authors' methods: The number of nucleated cells in each sample was estimated by amplification of reference gene primers within the assay. Sequence reads were collapsed and filtered to measure the absolute abundance of every unique TCRbeta CDR3 rearrangement. For each sample, productive Simpson clonality was calculated as the square root of Simpson's diversity index over productive rearrangements. As stored in TCRdb, this immuneACCESS dataset retains in-frame rearrangements with V and J assigned. A fraction of the clones does not appear; measured against another copy, unresolved V genes explain less than half of the discrepancy, and the remainder lacks a known reason. The V and J calls and clone size were taken over from that table, and D and trimming were inferred from the DNA. The sample table holds 60,000 to 85,000 clones, of which almost 90% were seen once. Under 2% of the sample goes to the ten largest clones.

Sequences were obtained from peripheral blood. The sequence is built from TRBV24-1 and TRBJ2-7; the junction holds 10 bases that match TRBD1. The sequence was obtained from a woman older than 75 with active or convalescent COVID-19. Here the CDR3 is given as CATSDPGQGGYEQYF. The sequenced DNA is TGTGCCACCAGTGACCCCGGACAGGGGGGCTACGAGCAGTACTTC.